One sample yielded the 8 T cell receptor beta chains listed below, sequenced in a study of blood T cell repertoires in COVID-19. TCRdb's table, derived via immunoSEQ multiplex PCR, lists solely in-frame clones and lacks some. The profile shows more than 150,000 clones, roughly nine tenths of them singletons. Sequences were obtained from peripheral blood. These receptor sequences come from a man between 65 and 79 years old with active or convalescent COVID-19.

V usage is TRBV18 and J usage is TRBJ2-7; 8 nucleotides line up with TRBD1. With V trimmed by 3 bases and J by 3 bases, 7 bases remained unmatched. The CDR3 extends over 15 amino acids. From germline, CDR1 is KGHSH and CDR2 LQKENI. CDR3 sequence reads: CASSPRTGFGYEQYF. Here the CDR3 DNA reads TGTGCCAGCTCACCTAGGACAGGGTTCGGCTACGAGCAGTACTTC.

J is TRBJ1-1 and V is TRBV7-2; 8 nucleotides align to TRBD1. V gave up 1 base and J gave up 8 bases; unmatched junction bases: 6. CDR3 length: 14 amino acids. CDR1 SGHTA and CDR2 FQGNSA come from the germline V gene. CDR3: CASSLGQGFLEAFF. In DNA, the CDR3 is TGTGCCAGCAGCTTAGGACAGGGGTTCTTGGAAGCTTTCTTT. The variable domain in full, with the rest retrieved from reference TRBV7-2 and TRBJ1-1, is GAGVSQSPSNKVTEKGKDVELRCDPISGHTALYWYRQSLGQGLEFLIYFQGNSAPDKSGLPSDRFSAERTGGSVSTLTIQRTQQEDSAVYLCASSLGQGFLEAFFGQGTRLTVV.

The CDR3 region is CSAAPGPRVFF. CDR3 bases: TGCAGTGCCGCCCCCGGGCCCAGGGTGTTCTTC. The chain uses TRBV20-1 and TRBJ2-1, with D possibly being TRBD1 (5 bases). The CDR3 extends over 11 amino acids. Germline loops: CDR1 DFQATT, CDR2 SNEGSKA (reference sequence). V was pared by 6 bases and J by 15 bases, with 18 bases between.

The chain recombines TRBV9 with TRBJ2-7; 7 bases fit TRBD1. CDR1 SGDLS and CDR2 YYNGEE come from the germline V gene. The CDR3 covers 14 residues. Trimming cost V 1 base and J 4 bases; bases outside gene matches: 5. In DNA, the CDR3 is TGTGCCAGCAGCGTAATGACAGGGACATACGAGCAGTACTTC. This codes for CASSVMTGTYEQYF.

This rearrangement joins TRBV3-1 (or the pseudogene TRBV3-2) to TRBJ1-1, with unresolved D. The CDR3 is 15 amino acids. The germline CDR1 and CDR2 sequences are LGHDT and YNNKEL (reference sequence). Trimming removed 1 base at V and 5 bases at J, with 14 bases between. CDR3 residues: CASSQGEGTVTEAFF. CDR3 DNA: TGTGCCAGCAGCCAAGGTGAGGGAACTGTGACTGAAGCTTTCTTT.

This clone was seen more than once but under ten times. The J gene is TRBJ1-6, the V gene TRBV3-1 (or the pseudogene TRBV3-2); TRBD1 agrees at 9 bases. Germline V gives CDR1 LGHDT, CDR2 YNNKEL (reference sequence). The V and J ends lost 1 base and 8 bases, in that order; junction bases with no gene match: 6. This CDR3 has 16 amino acids. The CDR3 here is CASSQGWGTGYSPLHF. The CDR3, as DNA: TGTGCCAGCAGCCAAGGCTGGGGGACAGGGTATTCACCCCTCCACTTT.

The chain combines TRBV6-5 with TRBJ1-2, with 10 nucleotides matching TRBD1. Germline V gene lookup returns CDR1 MNHEY and CDR2 SVGAGI. V lost 6 bases, J lost 7 bases, and 5 bases stayed unmatched. The CDR3 loop spans 13 amino acids. This CDR3 reads CASSRTGGSGYTF. CDR3 DNA sequence: TGTGCCAGCAGCCGGACAGGGGGAAGTGGCTACACCTTC.

The chain uses TRBV6-5 and TRBJ1-1; 8 positions agree with TRBD1. This CDR3 contains 14 residues. Trimming took 5 bases from V and 6 from J; bases not matched to a gene: 8. CDR1 is MNHEY and CDR2 is SVGAGI in the germline V gene. The CDR3 DNA sequence: TGTGCCAGCAGTACCGACAGGGGAGGCTCTGAAGCTTTCTTT. Translating gives CASSTDRGGSEAFF.